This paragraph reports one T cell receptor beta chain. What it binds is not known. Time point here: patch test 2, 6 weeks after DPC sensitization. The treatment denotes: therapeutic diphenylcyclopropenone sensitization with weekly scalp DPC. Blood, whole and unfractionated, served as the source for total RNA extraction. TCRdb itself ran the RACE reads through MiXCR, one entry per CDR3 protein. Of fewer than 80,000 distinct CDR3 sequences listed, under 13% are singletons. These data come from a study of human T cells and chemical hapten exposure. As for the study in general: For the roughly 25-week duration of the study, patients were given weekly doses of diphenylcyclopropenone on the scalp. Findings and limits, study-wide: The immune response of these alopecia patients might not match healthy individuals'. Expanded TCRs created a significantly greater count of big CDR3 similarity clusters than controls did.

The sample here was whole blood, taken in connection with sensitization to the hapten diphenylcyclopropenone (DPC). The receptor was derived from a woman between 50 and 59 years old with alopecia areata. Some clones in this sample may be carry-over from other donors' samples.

The DNA for the CDR3 is TGTGCCAGCAGCGTGGGCGGGAGGGGCCCTTGGGGCACCGGGGAGCTGTTTTTT. Translating gives CASSVGGRGPWGTGELFF. This rearrangement joins TRBV9 to TRBJ2-2; TRBD2 matches 9 bases. The V segment lost 2 bases and the J segment 4 bases; nucleotides outside the gene matches: 12. The CDR3 loop spans 18 amino acids. Germline CDR1 reads SGDLS; CDR2 reads YYNGEE.